These 7 T cell receptor beta chains share one sample of origin, sequenced in a study of somatic mutations in cytotoxic T cells in rheumatoid arthritis. Assay used: immunoSEQ multiplex PCR; TCRdb lists only in-frame clones, some missing. The repertoire holds approximately 19,000 clones, with about 81% as singletons. The sample was CD8+ T cells sorted from blood. The receptors here all came from an adult with rheumatoid arthritis.

The rearrangement links TRBV11-3 to TRBJ2-1, with a possible D match to TRBD1 (6 bases). This CDR3 region has 13 residues. V was shortened by 5 bases and J by 8 bases, with 13 bases between the two germline ends. CDR1 and CDR2 (germline): SGHNT, YENEEA. The CDR3 region has the DNA TGTGCCAGCAGCGTTACAGGGTTCCATGAGCAGTTCTTC. This encodes CASSVTGFHEQFF.

V usage is TRBV7-9 and J usage is TRBJ2-1; D uncertain. The V gene's germline CDR1 is SEHNR and CDR2 FQNEAQ (reference sequence). The CDR3 sequence is 13 residues long. Trimming stripped 5 bases from V and 4 bases from J, with 9 bases between. In nucleotides, the CDR3 is TGTGCCAGCAGCGGCGGCAGTTACAATGAGCAGTTCTTC. It codes for CASSGGSYNEQFF.

This chain connects TRBV4-1 to TRBJ2-1, with D unclear. Deletions cut 0 bases from V and 8 bases from J, with 11 bases between. The CDR3 has 14 amino acids. Germline CDR1 is MGHRA and CDR2 is YSYEKL. The CDR3 DNA reads as TGCGCCAGCAGCCAAGATAGGACGGCGGATGAGCAGTTCTTC. This translates into CASSQDRTADEQFF.

The J gene is TRBJ2-5, the V gene TRBV11-2; D call uncertain. Trimming removed 0 bases from V and 5 bases from J, with 4 bases in between. Germline CDR1 SGHAT, CDR2 FQNNGV. CDR3 length equals 12 residues. CDR3 amino acids: CASSLDWETQYF. The CDR3 nucleotides are TGTGCCAGCAGCTTAGATTGGGAGACCCAGTACTTC.

There are a few counts of this clone. J is TRBJ2-3 and V is TRBV14; tentatively, D is TRBD2 (6 bases). Germline assignment: CDR1 SGHDN and CDR2 FVKESK. With 1 base removed from V and 4 bases from J, the gap between germline ends came to 12 bases. The CDR3 has 15 amino acids. The DNA for the CDR3 is TGTGCCAGCAGCCAAGTGGGCGGGGTCGCAGATACGCAGTATTTT. Encoded protein: CASSQVGGVADTQYF.

CDR3 bases: TGTGCCAGCAACCCCCCCGCCGGGCGCTACAATGAGCAGTTCTTC. The encoded protein is CASNPPAGRYNEQFF. The chain employs TRBV7-9 and TRBJ2-1; D is unresolved. Germline values: CDR1 SEHNR, CDR2 FQNEAQ (reference sequence). This CDR3 has 15 amino acids. V was trimmed by 7 bases and J by 3 bases, leaving 16 bases between them.

The gene calls are TRBV7-6 and TRBJ2-7, with a possible D match to TRBD1 (6 bases). V was clipped by 4 bases and J by 3 bases, with 13 bases between them. This CDR3 contains 14 residues. Per the germline V gene, CDR1 is SGHVS and CDR2 is FNYEAQ. For the CDR3, the DNA is TGTGCCAGCAGCTCATTAGACAGGAGCTACGAGCAGTACTTC. Amino acids: CASSSLDRSYEQYF.